This T cell receptor (beta chain) was recorded in a study of OX40 agonist ivuxolimab in advanced cancers. Data came from immunoSEQ multiplex PCR; TCRdb stores just in-frame clones and leaves some out. The sample yields about 68,000 clones, approximately 80% seen once. Overall study findings and caveats: CD4+ T cells averaged fewer expanded clones than CD8+ T cells. Some patients without response likewise showed low normalized clonal expansion. The study observed clonal expansion of CD4+ and CD8+ blood T cells by week 6 at 0.1 to 3.0 mg/kg.

The length of the CDR3 is 15 residues. CDR1 and CDR2 (germline): SGHRS, YFSETQ. Trimming removed 4 bases from V and 6 bases from J, with 19 bases in between. A word on this clone: Its cognate antigen is unknown.

The clonotype comes from an adult with an advanced solid tumor such as melanoma, head and neck, liver or kidney cancer. The sample consisted of CD4+ or CD8+ T cells sorted from blood, taken in a trial of the OX40 agonist ivuxolimab. This chain links TRBV5-1 with TRBJ1-2; TRBD1 is a possible D gene (6 bases). This CDR3 is CASSPSHRAWDGYTF. In DNA, the CDR3 is TGCGCCAGCAGCCCGAGTCACAGGGCCTGGGATGGCTACACCTTC.